One sample yielded the 9 T cell receptor beta chains listed below, sequenced in a study of shared clonotypes between healthy human individuals. Profiling relied on immunoSEQ multiplex PCR, and the TCRdb table lists in-frame clones only, not all of them. The sample records roughly 2.2 million clones, just under 95% being singletons. Sequencing was carried out using naive CD4+ T cells from PBMCs. Regarding subset: CD45RA+ positively selected. Receptor source: a man aged 18 to 29 in good health. Some clones in this sample may be carry-over from other donors' samples.

This clone was observed once. The CDR3 spells CASSSSGRGTDTQYF. The DNA for the CDR3 is TGTGCCAGCAGTAGTAGCGGGAGGGGGACAGATACGCAGTATTTT. The chain employs TRBV6-5 and TRBJ2-3, with TRBD2 matching over 11 bases. The CDR3 spans 15 residues. V lost 5 bases and J lost 3; bases outside the gene matches: 4. Germline assignment: CDR1 MNHEY and CDR2 SVGAGI.

The chain combines TRBV7-9 with TRBJ1-1; perhaps TRBD1 as D (5 bases). V shed 8 bases and J shed 6 bases, with 28 bases lying between them. CDR3 length equals 17 residues. From germline, CDR1 is SEHNR and CDR2 FQNEAQ (reference sequence). CDR3 loop: CASDMGTGTSTGSEAFF. The CDR3 DNA reads as TGTGCCAGCGATATGGGTACTGGGACTAGTACTGGGTCTGAAGCTTTCTTT.

This chain joins TRBV29-1 and TRBJ1-2; perhaps TRBD1 as D (6 bases). The germline V gene encodes CDR1 SQVTM and CDR2 ANQGSEA. V was cut by 3 bases and J by 8 bases, with 16 bases left in between. This CDR3 has 13 amino acids. The CDR3 nucleotides are TGCAGCGTTGAGCTACAGGGTAGAGGCGGCTACACCTTC. Its translation: CSVELQGRGGYTF. The variable domain in full, completed from reference TRBV29-1 and TRBJ1-2, reads SAVISQKPSRDICQRGTSLTIQCQVDSQVTMMFWYRQQPGQSLTLIATANQGSEATYESGFVIDKFPISRPNLTFSTLTVSNMSPEDSSIYLCSVELQGRGGYTFGSGTRLTVV.

This clone was found once. The CDR3 coding sequence is TGTGCCAGCAGCTTAACACCCAGGAACACCATATATTTT. Protein: CASSLTPRNTIYF. V and J are TRBV7-2 and TRBJ1-3, with D unclear. Per the germline V gene, CDR1 is SGHTA and CDR2 is FQGNSA. The CDR3 has 13 residues. V dropped 2 bases and J dropped 7 bases, with 9 bases sitting between them.

Written as DNA, the CDR3 is TGTGCCAGCATCTTGAGCGGGAGGGCCTTGAACACCGGGGAGCTGTTTTTT. Its protein product is CASILSGRALNTGELFF. V gene TRBV7-2 combines with J gene TRBJ2-2, with TRBD2 identical over 10 bases. The CDR3 spans 17 residues. After removal of 7 bases from V and 1 base from J, the junction contained 9 bases not matched to a gene. Looked up from germline, CDR1 is SGHTA and CDR2 is FQGNSA.

The CDR3 loop is CASSYSGTAYEQYF. As DNA, the CDR3 is TGCGCCAGCAGCTACTCCGGGACAGCCTACGAGCAGTACTTC. This chain links TRBV5-1 with TRBJ2-7; 7 bases are shared with TRBD1. Losses at the gene ends were 3 bases for V and 2 bases for J; bases not matched to a gene: 5. Germline V gives CDR1 SGHRS, CDR2 YFSETQ. This CDR3 is 14 amino acids long.

The V gene is TRBV27, the J gene TRBJ1-3; D is perhaps TRBD1 (6 bases). Trimming took 0 bases from V and 0 from J, leaving 18 bases between them. The germline V gene encodes CDR1 MNHEY and CDR2 SMNVEV (reference sequence). The CDR3 runs to 19 residues. In nucleotides, the CDR3 is TGTGCCAGCAGTTTATCGTTTCCAGGGGCCATCACCTCTGGAAACACCATATATTTT. Translation gives CASSLSFPGAITSGNTIYF.

The chain has TRBV9 and TRBJ2-7; the D call may be TRBD1 or TRBD2 (5 bases each). CDR3 length: 15 residues. The ends were cut back, 4 bases at V and 2 bases at J, with 16 bases in the middle. The germline gives CDR1 SGDLS, CDR2 YYNGEE. CDR3 DNA sequence: TGTGCCAGCAGCCCGCAGGGAGCCGCGGCCTACGAGCAGTACTTC. Translation gives CASSPQGAAAYEQYF.

With regard to this clone: Other DNA variants within this sample encode the same CDR3. This chain links TRBV14 with TRBJ2-7; no clear D. There are 11 residues in the CDR3. The V end was cut by 3 bases, the J end by 4 bases, with 4 bases between. CDR1 SGHDN and CDR2 FVKESK come from the germline V gene. The CDR3 nucleotides read TGTGCCAGCAGCCAGTTTTACGAGCAGTACTTC. Encoded protein: CASSQFYEQYF. Full variable domain (rest looked up from reference TRBV14 and TRBJ2-7): EAGVTQFPSHSVIEKGQTVTLRCDPISGHDNLYWYRRVMGKEIKFLLHFVKESKQDESGMPNNRFLAERTGGTYSTLKVQPAELEDSGVYFCASSQFYEQYFGPGTRLTVT.